This entry features one T cell receptor (beta chain) sequence. This receptor's antigen is unknown. Base qualities are not recorded, but no much larger clone differs from it by a single base. Sample treatment or condition, as interpreted from the label and publication: allogeneic hematopoietic cell transplantation with graft depleted of TCRalphabeta T cells and CD19 B cells. The children who served as transplant recipients had been given grafts of TCRalphabeta/CD19-depleted allogeneic hematopoietic cells. This entry belongs to a study of T-cell reconstitution after alpha-beta-depleted transplantation in children (dated by TCRdb to the mid-2010s). Background for the entire study: The study quantitatively tracked T-cell immune reconstitution after TCRalphabeta/CD19-depleted allogeneic hematopoietic cell transplantation in children using TCR repertoire profiling. Paper-wide results and their limitations: The apparently early recovery of alphabetaT-cell counts about two months after transplant reportedly depended on only several hundred rapidly expanded clones that came from non-depleted graft cells. The high TCRbeta diversity at day 60 in some patients was ascribed to recipient T cells and intrathymic progenitors that had survived conditioning. Over the following months the frequencies of hyperexpanded clones went down, and after one year T-cell counts and TCRbeta diversity were mostly credited to newly produced T cells.

Libraries were prepared through PCR. The sequencer listed for this sample is Illumina HiSeq 2500. TCR library preparation used molecular barcoding, with unique molecular identifiers applied to normalize quantification of the TCRbeta repertoire. TCRdb reprocessed the public reads (quality trimming at Q25 with fastp, clone calling with MiXCR) and kept in-frame beta chains. CDR3 protein sequences are deduplicated, and each keeps its most common genes and DNA. The sample data list 700,000 or so distinct CDR3 sequences, and around 13% of these were observed just once. 0.79% of the sample is taken by the ten largest. V is shortened by 4 bases, J by 1 base, and the region joining them spans 11 bases. CDR1 and CDR2, per the germline V gene, are LGHNA and YNFKEQ. Spanning cysteine to phenylalanine, the CDR3 consists of 14 amino acids. Just the 42-base CDR3 DNA is kept, in frame starting at base 1.

The rearrangement combines TRBV4-2 with TRBJ2-7, with no reliable assignment of the D segment. The receptor comes from a girl aged 2 to 10 with congenital amegakaryocytic thrombocytopenia, due to receive a stem cell transplant. Specimen: PBMCs, collected before TCRalphabeta/CD19-depleted stem cell transplant. The bases read TGTGCCAGCAGCCCTGAACTGGTTTCCTACGAGCAGTACTTC. It encodes CASSPELVSYEQYF.